This entry lists 2 T cell receptor beta chains sequenced from one sample in a study of technical replicates of blood from several donors. Clones were read by immunoSEQ multiplex PCR, and TCRdb kept only the in-frame ones, dropping some. Among 55,000 to 80,000 clones listed, 95% to 98% were seen once. Material for sequencing was T cells isolated from PBMCs. These receptors were obtained from a human donor in good health.

The sample holds one count of this clone. This rearrangement joins TRBV6-1 to TRBJ1-3; D unresolved. Germline-derived CDR1 and CDR2 are MNHNS and SASEGT. Trimming cost V 7 bases and J 0 bases, with 7 bases left between them. The CDR3 extends over 13 amino acids. The CDR3 spells CASIPYSGNTIYF. Written as DNA, the CDR3 is TGTGCCAGCATTCCTTACTCTGGAAACACCATATATTTT.

The sample holds one count of this clone. The V and J genes are TRBV9 and TRBJ2-7; D is uncertain. V was clipped by 0 bases and J by 7 bases, with 8 bases between them. The CDR3 has 12 residues. Germline V gene sequence: CDR1 SGDLS, CDR2 YYNGEE. The CDR3 loop reads CASSVDGREQYF. The CDR3 nucleotides read TGTGCCAGCAGCGTAGACGGTCGGGAGCAGTACTTC.